The clone carrying this TCR beta chain was observed a handful of times. Its antigen remains unknown. Germline assignment: CDR1 SEHNR and CDR2 FQNEAQ (reference sequence). Trimming took 1 base from V and 0 from J, leaving 7 bases between them. CDR3 size: 15 residues. The data derive from a study of HIV-infected patients and healthy controls. Regarding the study as a whole: Compared with untreated HIV+ repertoires, healthy controls showed roughly threefold more distinct CDR3s and higher Shannon diversity.

Reverse transcription used roughly 450 ng RNA and constant-region primers for alpha and beta. Each of the alpha and beta chains got its own library through chain-specific third strand synthesis with indices. TCRdb analysed the 5' RACE reads with MiXCR anew, one entry per CDR3 protein. This table has approximately 9,000 distinct CDR3 sequences, about 7.3% appearing once. Whole blood was used without fractionation, so all unsorted peripheral T cells were included. Source: blood, taken before antiretroviral therapy. The chain recombines TRBV7-9 with TRBJ2-1; D gene uncertain. The source is an adult with HIV infection. The donor label of this sample is uncertain. The CDR3 DNA is TGTGCCAGCAGCTTAGTACTCAGCTCCTACAATGAGCAGTTCTTC. Protein sequence: CASSLVLSSYNEQFF.